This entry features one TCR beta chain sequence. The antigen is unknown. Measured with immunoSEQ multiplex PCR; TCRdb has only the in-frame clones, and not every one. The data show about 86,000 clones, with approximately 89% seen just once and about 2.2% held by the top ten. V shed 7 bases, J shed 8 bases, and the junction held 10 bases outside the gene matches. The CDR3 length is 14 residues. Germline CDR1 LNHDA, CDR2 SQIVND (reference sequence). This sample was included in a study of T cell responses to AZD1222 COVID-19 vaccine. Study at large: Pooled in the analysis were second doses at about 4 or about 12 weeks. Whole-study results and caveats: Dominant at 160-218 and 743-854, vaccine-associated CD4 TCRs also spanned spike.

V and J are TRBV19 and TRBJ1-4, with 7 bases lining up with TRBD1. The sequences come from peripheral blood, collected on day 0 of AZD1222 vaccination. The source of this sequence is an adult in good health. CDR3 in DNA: TGTGCCAGTACCACAAGACAGGGATCAGAAAAACTGTTTTTT. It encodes CASTTRQGSEKLFF.